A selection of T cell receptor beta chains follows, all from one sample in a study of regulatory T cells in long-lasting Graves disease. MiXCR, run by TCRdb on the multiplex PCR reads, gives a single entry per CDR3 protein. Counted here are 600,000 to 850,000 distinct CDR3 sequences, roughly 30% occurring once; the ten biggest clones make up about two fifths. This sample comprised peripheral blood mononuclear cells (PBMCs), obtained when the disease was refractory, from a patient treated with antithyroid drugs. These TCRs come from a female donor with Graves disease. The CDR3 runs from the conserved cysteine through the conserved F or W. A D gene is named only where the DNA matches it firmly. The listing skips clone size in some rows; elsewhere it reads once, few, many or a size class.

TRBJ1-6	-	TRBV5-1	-	CASSLGPGYNSPLHF	TGCGCCAGCAGCTTGGGACCAGGCTATAATTCACCCCTCCACTTT
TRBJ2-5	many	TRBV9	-	CASSVEGTRRETQYF	TGTGCCAGCAGCGTAGAGGGGACGCGAAGGGAGACCCAGTACTTC
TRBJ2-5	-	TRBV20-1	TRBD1	CSARHQLAGGVMAETQYF	TGCAGTGCTAGACACCAGTTGGCAGGGGGCGTCATGGCAGAGACCCAGTACTTC
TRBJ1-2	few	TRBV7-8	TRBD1	CASSQPGQGALGYTF	TGTGCCAGCAGCCAACCTGGACAGGGGGCGCTTGGCTACACCTTC
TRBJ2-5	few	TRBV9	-	CASSIEGVETQYF	TGTGCCAGCAGCATCGAGGGGGTGGAGACCCAGTACTTC
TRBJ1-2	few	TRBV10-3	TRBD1	CAISGDRGYGYTF	TGTGCCATCAGTGGGGACAGGGGGTACGGCTACACCTTC
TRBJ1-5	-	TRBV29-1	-	CSVSIRGDSNQPQHF	TGCAGCGTTTCAATCCGGGGAGATAGCAATCAGCCCCAGCATTTT
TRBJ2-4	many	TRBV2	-	CASSFEFLAKNIQYF	TGTGCCAGCAGTTTCGAGTTTCTAGCCAAAAACATTCAGTACTTC
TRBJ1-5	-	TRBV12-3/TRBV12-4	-	CASSLGGNVQPQHF	TGTGCCAGCAGCTTGGGGGGTAATGTTCAGCCCCAGCATTTT
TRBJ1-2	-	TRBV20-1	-	CSASRRTAGYTF	TGCAGTGCTAGCCGCAGGACTGCTGGCTACACCTTC
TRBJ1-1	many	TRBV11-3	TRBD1	CASSKGQMNTEAFF	TGTGCCAGCAGCAAGGGACAGATGAACACTGAAGCTTTCTTT
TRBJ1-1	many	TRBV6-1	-	CASRRENTEAFF	TGTGCCAGCAGACGGGAGAACACTGAAGCTTTCTTT
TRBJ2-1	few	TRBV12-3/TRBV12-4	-	CASSFTGALVSPRHNEQFF	TGTGCCAGCAGTTTCACGGGAGCTTTGGTGTCGCCCCGTCACAATGAGCAGTTCTTC
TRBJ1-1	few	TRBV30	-	CAWKTLRTEAFF	TGTGCCTGGAAGACCCTCCGGACTGAAGCTTTCTTT
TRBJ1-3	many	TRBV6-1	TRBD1	CASSLQGAGNTIYF	TGTGCCAGCAGCCTACAGGGGGCTGGAAACACCATATATTTT
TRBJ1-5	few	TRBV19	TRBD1	CASRGQGGSNQPQHF	TGTGCCAGTCGAGGACAGGGGGGGAGCAATCAGCCCCAGCATTTT
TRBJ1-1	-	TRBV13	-	CASSLWTLNTEAFF	TGTGCCAGCAGCTTATGGACACTGAACACTGAAGCTTTCTTT
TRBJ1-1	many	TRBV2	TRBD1	CARLNRGPTEAFF	TGTGCCAGGCTAAACAGGGGGCCTACTGAAGCTTTCTTT
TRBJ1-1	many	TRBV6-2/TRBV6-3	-	CASSYKQNTEAFF	TGTGCCAGCAGTTACAAGCAGAACACTGAAGCTTTCTTT
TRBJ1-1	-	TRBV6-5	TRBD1	CASSWGQGLEAFF	TGTGCCAGCAGTTGGGGACAGGGACTTGAAGCTTTCTTT
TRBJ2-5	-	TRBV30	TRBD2	CAWRLTSGRQTRIETQYF	TGTGCCTGGAGGCTAACTAGCGGGAGACAAACCCGAATAGAGACCCAGTACTTC
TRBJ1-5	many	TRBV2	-	CASSLGGGFRQPQHF	TGTGCCAGCAGCCTAGGAGGGGGATTTCGTCAGCCCCAGCATTTT
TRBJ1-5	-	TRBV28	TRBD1	CASRQGQGQPQHF	TGTGCCAGCAGACAGGGACAGGGACAGCCCCAGCATTTT
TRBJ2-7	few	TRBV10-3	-	CAATTGDEQYF	TGTGCCGCCACGACAGGCGACGAGCAGTACTTC
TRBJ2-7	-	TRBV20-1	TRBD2	CSALPLAGVSYEQYF	TGCAGTGCGCTTCCGCTAGCGGGAGTGTCCTACGAGCAGTACTTC
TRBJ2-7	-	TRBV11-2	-	CVSSLELTYEQYF	TGTGTCAGCAGCTTAGAACTTACCTACGAGCAGTACTTC
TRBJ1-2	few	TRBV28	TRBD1	CASSQRTGTVNYGYTF	TGCGCCAGCAGCCAGCGTACCGGGACAGTAAACTATGGCTACACCTTC
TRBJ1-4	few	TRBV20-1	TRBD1	CSARVGTGSEKLFF	TGCAGTGCTAGAGTTGGGACAGGCAGTGAAAAACTGTTTTTT
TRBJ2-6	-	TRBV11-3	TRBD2	CASSFSETIAGGPPFNSGANVLTF	TGTGCCAGCAGCTTTTCCGAAACCATAGCGGGAGGACCACCGTTTAACTCTGGGGCCAACGTCCTGACTTTC
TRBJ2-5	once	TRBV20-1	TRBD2	CSATRRLAGAERGQYF	TGCAGTGCTACCAGGAGACTAGCGGGGGCCGAACGGGGCCAGTACTTC
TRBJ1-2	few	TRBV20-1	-	CSAVGGGPFDGYTF	TGCAGTGCTGTGGGGGGAGGGCCTTTTGATGGCTACACCTTC
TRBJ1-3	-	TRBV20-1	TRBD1	CSAKTGEGNTIYF	TGCAGTGCCAAAACAGGGGAAGGAAACACCATATATTTT
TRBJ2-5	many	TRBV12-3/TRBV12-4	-	CASSLSTGVSGRGETQYF	TGTGCCAGCAGTTTATCGACAGGGGTGAGCGGGAGAGGGGAGACCCAGTACTTC
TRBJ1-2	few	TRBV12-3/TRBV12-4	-	CASSPSGANNYGYTF	TGTGCCAGCAGCCCCTCAGGGGCCAATAACTATGGCTACACCTTC
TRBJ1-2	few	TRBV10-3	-	CAISESTTAGSRDGYTF	TGTGCCATCAGTGAGTCGACGACGGCAGGGAGTAGGGATGGCTACACCTTC